The subject of this entry is one T cell receptor (beta chain). This CDR3 is 18 amino acids long. Germline V lookup: CDR1 SGHTA, CDR2 FQGNSA. J was trimmed by 5 bases and V by 1 base; bases with no gene match: 10. The sample is drawn from a study of blood T cell repertoires in COVID-19. As for the study in general: Samples of COVID-19 (acute and convalescent) were obtained from the United States, Italy and Spain.

Profiling relied on immunoSEQ multiplex PCR, and the TCRdb table lists in-frame clones only, not all of them. This table has about 60,000 clones, roughly 83% appearing once. Patients in Seattle were enrolled during active infection, then followed longitudinally. The chain has TRBV7-2 and TRBJ2-5; 13 positions match TRBD2. The sequence came from a man between 25 and 39 years old with COVID-19, enrolled during active disease. The specimen sequenced was peripheral blood. The CDR3 sequence is CASSLELAGGPGRETQYF. The CDR3 DNA reads TGTGCCAGCAGCTTAGAACTAGCGGGAGGGCCAGGTCGGGAGACCCAGTACTTC.